The TCR beta chain described here comes from a study of T cells in localized non-small cell lung cancer. Study results and limitations: Uninvolved nearby lung showed the greatest T cell clonality, exceeding that found in tumor. Because only a single region of the tumor was sequenced, heterogeneity remains possible. Adjacent lung tissue had a median around 50 of the top 100 clones found in the tumor. Longer overall survival accompanied higher blood T cell density.

This clone was seen only once. Its antigen is not identified. The V end was cut by 3 bases, the J end by 7 bases, with 12 bases between. CDR3 length equals 13 residues. Looked up from germline, CDR1 is WNHNN and CDR2 is SYGVQD (reference sequence). Assay: immunoSEQ multiplex PCR; the TCRdb copy retains only in-frame clones and omits some. The table shows around 20,000 clones, with around 90% occurring only once. The chain recombines TRBV10-1 with TRBJ1-1; D ambiguous. The origin of this receptor is a woman aged 35 to 75 with stage I lung adenocarcinoma. Sequenced here: peripheral blood, sampled before any cancer treatment. The CDR3 protein is CASSEALPSEAFF. The CDR3, as DNA: TGCGCCAGCAGTGAAGCGTTGCCCAGTGAAGCTTTCTTT.